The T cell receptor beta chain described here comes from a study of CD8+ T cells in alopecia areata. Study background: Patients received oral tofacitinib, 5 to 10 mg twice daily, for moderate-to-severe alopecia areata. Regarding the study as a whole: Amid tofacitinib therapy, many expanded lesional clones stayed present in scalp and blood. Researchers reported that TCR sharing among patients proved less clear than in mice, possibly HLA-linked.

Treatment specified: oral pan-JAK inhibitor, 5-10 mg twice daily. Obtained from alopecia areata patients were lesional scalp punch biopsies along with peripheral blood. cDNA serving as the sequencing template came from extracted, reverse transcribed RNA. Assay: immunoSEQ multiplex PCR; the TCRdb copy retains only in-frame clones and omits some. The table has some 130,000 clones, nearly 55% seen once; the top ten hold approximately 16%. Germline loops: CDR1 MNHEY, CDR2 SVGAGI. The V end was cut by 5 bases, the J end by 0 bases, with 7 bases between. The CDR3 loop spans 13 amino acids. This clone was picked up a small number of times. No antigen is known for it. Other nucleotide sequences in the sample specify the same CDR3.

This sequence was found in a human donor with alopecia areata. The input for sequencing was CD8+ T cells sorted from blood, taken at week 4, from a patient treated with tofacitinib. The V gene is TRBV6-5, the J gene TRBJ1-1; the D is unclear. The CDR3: CASSASVNTEAFF. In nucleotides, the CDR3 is TGTGCCAGCAGTGCCTCTGTGAACACTGAAGCTTTCTTT.